The next 16 T cell receptor beta chains were all read from a single sample in a study of vaccination effects on CD4 cells after COVID-19 (dated by TCRdb to between 2020 and 2023). To identify antigen-specific CD4+ T cell clonotypes by their expansion, the ViraFEST assay first stimulated PBMC with viral peptide pools and then applied TCR sequencing. After 10 to 11 days of culture, CD4+ T cells were isolated with the EasySep CD4+ T cell isolation kit. Healthy vaccine recipients had no prior SARS-CoV-2 infection, confirmed by negative nucleocapsid antibodies before and after vaccination. Library prep was done by the immunoSEQ multiplex PCR assay. Sourced from immuneACCESS, this table was stored by TCRdb with only in-frame sequences that have V and J called. A share of the clones is absent; for the studies checked, an unresolved V gene accounts for under half, and the remainder has no known explanation. Here the sample has around 71,000 clones; around three quarters occur a single time. 4% of the sample is held by the ten biggest clonotypes.

No antigens are known for them. Sequenced here: CD4+ T cells from PBMCs cultured with HCoV-OC43 spike peptides, sampled before COVID-19 vaccination. What this sample's cell subset or site label stands for: HCoV-OC43 spike overlapping peptide pool stimulation. The receptors stem from a human donor who received a COVID-19 vaccine.

The chain is built from TRBV24-1 and TRBJ2-5, with 7 bases aligning to TRBD1. This CDR3 has 16 residues. J lost 3 bases, V lost 1 base, and 7 bases had no gene match. Germline V lookup: CDR1 KGHDR, CDR2 SFDVKD. In nucleotides, the CDR3 is TGTGCCACCAGTGATTTTACCCGACAGGGAAAAGAGACCCAGTACTTC. This gives the protein CATSDFTRQGKETQYF.

This clone has only a few counts. In the same sample, other DNA sequences code for this CDR3. The chain employs TRBV28 and TRBJ1-5; weak D call: TRBD1 (6 bases). The CDR3 loop spans 14 amino acids. V lost 8 bases and J lost 1, with 12 bases in between. The V gene's germline CDR1 is MDHEN and CDR2 SYDVKM. The CDR3 reads CASRQVPSNQPQHF. The CDR3 bases are TGTGCCAGCCGACAGGTCCCAAGCAATCAGCCCCAGCATTTT.

The chain recombines TRBV28 with TRBJ1-2, with no clear D. V was shortened by 5 bases and J by 8 bases, with 15 bases between the two germline ends. This CDR3 contains 13 residues. Per the germline V gene, CDR1 is MDHEN and CDR2 is SYDVKM. DNA of the CDR3: TGTGCCAGCAGTCCGACCCACGGATTCGGCTACACCTTC. Protein: CASSPTHGFGYTF.

V and J are TRBV5-1 and TRBJ2-5; a possible D gene is TRBD1 (8 bases). CDR3 length: 18 amino acids. V lost 4 bases, J lost 1 base, and 23 bases lay in between. Germline V gene sequence: CDR1 SGHRS, CDR2 YFSETQ. Written as DNA, the CDR3 is TGCGCCAGCAGCCCGCAGGATTATAACAGGGGGGGCCAAGAGACCCAGTACTTC. Encoded protein: CASSPQDYNRGGQETQYF. The variable domain in full, with the rest retrieved from reference TRBV5-1 and TRBJ2-5, is KAGVTQTPRYLIKTRGQQVTLSCSPISGHRSVSWYQQTPGQGLQFLFEYFSETQRNKGNFPGRFSGRQFSNSRSEMNVSTLELGDSALYLCASSPQDYNRGGQETQYFGPGTRLLVL.

This clone occurred a few times. The chain links TRBV29-1 to TRBJ2-7, with 16 positions matching TRBD2. The germline V gene encodes CDR1 SQVTM and CDR2 ANQGSEA. The CDR3 is 16 amino acids. V was clipped by 4 bases and J by 7 bases; unmatched bases: 10. The CDR3 nucleotides read TGCAGCGTTGCTGGGACTAGCGGGGGGGATGGGTTTGAGCAGTACGTC. It is translated as CSVAGTSGGDGFEQYV.

V gene TRBV7-8 combines with J gene TRBJ2-4, with D perhaps TRBD2 (5 bases). Germline CDR1 reads SGHVS; CDR2 reads FQNEAQ. The CDR3 contains 16 residues. Between the trimmed V and J ends, which lost 2 bases and 6 bases, there was a span of 17 bases. CDR3 sequence (DNA): TGTGCCAGCAGCTTATTGGTCAACGAGGGTACAAACATTCAGTACTTC. Its protein is CASSLLVNEGTNIQYF.

The gene calls are TRBV12-3 or TRBV12-4 and TRBJ1-1; maybe TRBD1 (5 bases). Trimming left V 6 bases short and J 7 bases short, with 15 bases between. This CDR3 has 13 amino acids. The CDR3 reads CASRSRVVNEAFF. As DNA, the CDR3 is TGTGCCAGCAGATCCAGGGTTGTCAATGAAGCTTTCTTT.

The V call is TRBV3-1 (or the pseudogene TRBV3-2), the J call TRBJ2-3, with D possibly TRBD1 on 6 matching bases. This CDR3 is built from 13 residues. V dropped 0 bases and J dropped 7 bases, with 8 bases sitting between them. The germline CDR1 and CDR2 sequences are LGHDT and YNNKEL (reference sequence). The CDR3 DNA is TGTGCCAGCAGCCAAGAGGGGGCACATACGCAGTATTTT. Residues: CASSQEGAHTQYF.

The V and J genes are TRBV5-5 and TRBJ1-2; a weak D match, TRBD1 (5 bases). Trimming stripped 0 bases from V and 8 bases from J, with 11 bases between. Germline CDR1 SGHKS, CDR2 YYEKEE (reference sequence). The CDR3 runs to 13 residues. DNA of the CDR3: TGTGCCAGCAGCTTGGTCCAGGGCGAAGGCTACACCTTC. Its translation is CASSLVQGEGYTF.

The chain recombines TRBV28 with TRBJ1-1, with D possibly being TRBD1 (5 bases). Germline V gene data show CDR1 as MDHEN and CDR2 as SYDVKM. The length of the CDR3 is 14 residues. Trimming removed 6 bases at V and 4 bases at J, with 15 bases between. The DNA for the CDR3 is TGTGCCAGCAGCCGGGACGTGGGGATCACTGAAGCTTTCTTT. It translates to CASSRDVGITEAFF.

The rearrangement joins TRBV5-1 to TRBJ2-2; no clear D gene. The CDR3 runs 15 residues. The V end lost 2 bases, the J end lost 3 bases, and 11 bases lay between the germline ends. CDR1 is SGHRS, CDR2 YFSETQ, per germline. Here the CDR3 DNA reads TGCGCCAGCAGCTTCACCCGGACGTACACCGGGGAGCTGTTTTTT. Protein product: CASSFTRTYTGELFF.

This clone was found a few times. This chain links TRBV5-1 with TRBJ2-2, with D tentatively TRBD2 (5 bases). The germline V gene encodes CDR1 SGHRS and CDR2 YFSETQ. This CDR3 has 14 residues. V lost 3 bases to trimming and J lost 5 bases, with 11 bases between them. The CDR3 DNA reads TGCGCCAGCAGCTCCGACCCGGGGACCGGGGAGCTGTTTTTT. This translates into CASSSDPGTGELFF.

V and J are TRBV2 and TRBJ2-2; 7 nucleotides match TRBD1. This CDR3 spans 15 amino acids. V lost 10 bases to trimming and J lost 6 bases; unmatched junction nucleotides: 14. Germline V gene lookup returns CDR1 SNHLY and CDR2 FYNNEI. This CDR3 reads CAMKGTANKAGELFF. The CDR3 coding sequence is TGTGCCATGAAAGGGACAGCGAACAAGGCCGGGGAGCTGTTTTTT.

The sample holds a few counts of this clone. The chain carries TRBV5-1 and TRBJ1-2; D perhaps matches TRBD1 (5 bases). The V end lost 2 bases, the J end lost 4 bases, and 12 bases lay between the germline ends. Germline V gene data show CDR1 as SGHRS and CDR2 as YFSETQ. This CDR3 contains 14 residues. CDR3 sequence: CASSFSGQGYGYTF. CDR3 sequence (DNA): TGCGCCAGCAGCTTCAGTGGACAAGGCTATGGCTACACCTTC.

This clone was observed once. The V and J genes are TRBV10-3 and TRBJ1-4; possible D gene TRBD1, 6 bases. The CDR3 runs to 13 residues. Germline V gene lookup returns CDR1 ENHRY and CDR2 SYGVKD. V dropped 3 bases and J dropped 7 bases, with 9 bases sitting between them. CDR3 bases: TGTGCCATCAGTGACCAGGGGTCTGAAAAACTGTTTTTT. Protein sequence: CAISDQGSEKLFF.

The chain combines TRBV3-1 (or the pseudogene TRBV3-2) with TRBJ1-1; unclear D gene. V was shortened by 4 bases and J by 0 bases, with 6 bases between the two germline ends. The CDR3 has 13 amino acids. Germline V lookup: CDR1 LGHDT, CDR2 YNNKEL (reference sequence). The CDR3 DNA follows: TGTGCCAGCAGCCGTATGATGAACACTGAAGCTTTCTTT. Translated, it gives CASSRMMNTEAFF.